The 26 T cell receptor beta chains reported below all come from one sample, sequenced in a study of cytomegalovirus exposure and HLA in healthy donors. This PCR relied on a set of 60 Vbeta primers and 13 Jbeta primers. The repertoire was sequenced with immunoSEQ multiplex PCR; TCRdb's copy has only in-frame clones and lacks some. The sample carries 90,000 to 100,000 clones, under 75% recorded once. Source material: PBMCs. These receptors were obtained from a female donor in good health and CMV-seronegative.

As regards this clone: A much larger clone sits a single nucleotide away, making a read error possible. This chain links TRBV4-1 with TRBJ2-7, with TRBD1 identical over 7 bases. Germline values: CDR1 MGHRA, CDR2 YSYEKL. V was clipped by 0 bases and J by 0 bases; unmatched bases: 2. The CDR3 runs 15 residues. The CDR3 nucleotides are TGCGCCAGCAGCCAAGACAGGGGGAGCTCCTACGAGCAGTACTTC. It specifies CASSQDRGSSYEQYF.

The chain is built from TRBV4-1 and TRBJ2-1; 7 nucleotides match TRBD2. J lost 6 bases, V lost 6 bases, and 11 bases had no gene match. CDR3 length: 15 amino acids. In germline, CDR1 is MGHRA, CDR2 YSYEKL. As DNA, the CDR3 is TGCGCCAGCAGTCTCAGCGGGGCCGCCGCCAATGAGCAGTTCTTC. As protein: CASSLSGAAANEQFF.

Worth noting for this clone: Relative to the germline gene, one junction end is altered; a read error may explain this. The rearrangement links TRBV5-1 to TRBJ1-4; possibly TRBD1 for D (6 bases). Germline lookup yields CDR1 SGHRS and CDR2 YFSETQ. This CDR3 has 17 residues. CDR3 DNA sequence: TGCACCAGCAGCCCGGAACCGGGACATGGAACTAATGAAAAACTGTTTTTT. It yields the protein CTSSPEPGHGTNEKLFF. The full variable domain, its missing parts supplied by reference TRBV5-1 and TRBJ1-4, is KAGVTQTPRYLIKTRGQQVTLSCSPISGHRSVSWYQQTPGQGLQFLFEYFSETQRNKGNFPGRFSGRQFSNSRSEMNVSTLELGDSALYLCTSSPEPGHGTNEKLFFGSGTQLSVL.

This rearrangement joins TRBV10-1 to TRBJ2-5; tentative D call: TRBD1 (5 bases). V was shortened by 3 bases and J by 2 bases, with 10 bases between the two germline ends. CDR1 and CDR2 (germline): WNHNN, SYGVQD (reference sequence). CDR3 length: 14 amino acids. The chain's CDR3 is CASSEGARQETQYF. The CDR3 DNA is TGCGCCAGCAGTGAAGGGGCAAGGCAAGAGACCCAGTACTTC.

This chain links TRBV6-5 with TRBJ2-7; TRBD2 matches 7 bases. Germline V CDR1 and CDR2: MNHEY, SVGAGI. The CDR3 is 14 residues long. Germline trimming cut 7 bases from V and 6 bases from J; bases unmatched to any gene: 12. In nucleotides, the CDR3 is TGTGCCAGCAACCGGGGAGGGACGGAGGGCGAGCAGTACTTC. Amino acid sequence: CASNRGGTEGEQYF.

The chain employs TRBV19 and TRBJ2-7, with 7 bases that match TRBD2. Germline CDR1 reads LNHDA; CDR2 reads SQIVND (reference sequence). This CDR3 has 13 residues. V trimming: 7 bases; J trimming: 3 bases; junction bases outside the gene matches: 6. Here the CDR3 DNA reads TGTGCCAGTAAGGCGGGAGCCGGCTACGAGCAGTACTTC. Protein product: CASKAGAGYEQYF.

The chain links TRBV2 to TRBJ2-1; no clear D gene. V was shortened by 3 bases and J by 8 bases, with 14 bases between the two germline ends. CDR3 length: 14 amino acids. Germline CDR1 is SNHLY and CDR2 is FYNNEI. The CDR3 DNA sequence: TGTGCCAGCAGTGATAGCACTATTTTCGATGAGCAGTTCTTC. Amino acids: CASSDSTIFDEQFF.

The V and J genes are TRBV18 and TRBJ1-3; D possibly corresponds to TRBD1 (5 bases). Trimming stripped 2 bases from V and 2 bases from J, with 16 bases between. This CDR3 is built from 17 residues. From germline, CDR1 is KGHSH and CDR2 LQKENI. CDR3 sequence reads: CASSPRRDGTPGNTIYF. The CDR3 DNA is TGTGCCAGCTCACCAAGGAGGGACGGTACTCCTGGAAACACCATATATTTT.

The CDR3 loop is CAAGTGGNYGYTF. The CDR3 DNA sequence: TGTGCCGCGGGAACAGGAGGGAACTATGGCTACACCTTC. The rearrangement joins TRBV6-6 to TRBJ1-2; D possibly corresponds to TRBD1 (5 bases). This CDR3 has 13 residues. Trimming left V 11 bases short and J 2 bases short, with 15 bases between. Germline CDR1 reads MNHNY; CDR2 reads SVGAGI (reference sequence).

The chain couples TRBV2 to TRBJ1-2; TRBD1 is a possible D gene (6 bases). The CDR3 length is 14 residues. The germline V gene has CDR1 SNHLY and CDR2 FYNNEI. Trimming removed 9 bases from V and 4 bases from J, with 18 bases in between. The CDR3 reads CARASGTFIYGYTF. CDR3 in DNA: TGTGCCAGGGCTTCCGGGACATTTATCTATGGCTACACCTTC.

The chain joins TRBV28 to TRBJ1-4; D is perhaps TRBD1 (6 bases). The CDR3 has 15 residues. Trimming took 4 bases from V and 5 from J, leaving 14 bases between them. Per germline, CDR1 MDHEN and CDR2 SYDVKM. CDR3 bases: TGTGCCAGCAGTTCAACCCGGGACACAAATGAAAAACTGTTTTTT. Its protein is CASSSTRDTNEKLFF.

V and J are TRBV5-1 and TRBJ1-1; the D gene is possibly TRBD1 (6 bases). Looked up from germline, CDR1 is SGHRS and CDR2 is YFSETQ. V lost 5 bases and J lost 5, with 13 bases in between. CDR3 size: 13 residues. The CDR3 spells CASSPTGKTEAFF. The CDR3 DNA follows: TGCGCCAGCAGTCCAACAGGGAAGACTGAAGCTTTCTTT.

The genes are TRBV18 and TRBJ1-2; tentative D call: TRBD1 (6 bases). The V gene's germline CDR1 is KGHSH and CDR2 LQKENI. Trimming pared 6 bases from V and 5 bases from J, leaving 22 bases between. The CDR3 runs 16 residues. The CDR3 nucleotides are TGTGCCAGCTCTCCAAGCGCGGGGGCCTTAGATTATGGCTACACCTTC. Encoded protein: CASSPSAGALDYGYTF.

The chain has TRBV6-1 and TRBJ1-2; D might be TRBD1 (5 bases). CDR3 size: 14 residues. Trimming took off 5 bases at V and 8 bases at J, with 18 bases between the two ends. From germline, CDR1 is MNHNS and CDR2 SASEGT. The CDR3 protein is CASSKWGPGEGYTF. The CDR3 DNA reads TGTGCCAGCAGTAAATGGGGCCCGGGGGAAGGCTACACCTTC.

As DNA, the CDR3 is TGCGCCAGCAGCTTGCAGGCTAGCGGGACTTCCCAAGAGACCCAGTACTTC. Amino acid sequence: CASSLQASGTSQETQYF. The chain is built from TRBV5-1 and TRBJ2-5; 9 bases match TRBD2. The length of the CDR3 is 17 residues. From germline, CDR1 is SGHRS and CDR2 YFSETQ. Trimming took 1 base from V and 1 from J; bases not matched to a gene: 8. Together with reference TRBV5-1 and TRBJ2-5, the CDR3 gives the full variable domain: KAGVTQTPRYLIKTRGQQVTLSCSPISGHRSVSWYQQTPGQGLQFLFEYFSETQRNKGNFPGRFSGRQFSNSRSEMNVSTLELGDSALYLCASSLQASGTSQETQYFGPGTRLLVL.

The J gene is TRBJ2-7, the V gene TRBV19; D is possibly TRBD2 (6 bases). CDR1 and CDR2 from the germline V gene are LNHDA and SQIVND (reference sequence). CDR3 length equals 14 residues. Trimming removed 8 bases from V and 2 bases from J, with 16 bases in between. The DNA for the CDR3 is TGTGCCAGTGTCCCGGGACTTATCACCTACGAGCAGTACTTC. This translates into CASVPGLITYEQYF.

The chain combines TRBV30 with TRBJ2-5; D is possibly TRBD1 (5 bases). The CDR3 covers 13 residues. The V gene lost 3 bases and the J gene lost 1 base, with 9 bases spanning the gap. Per the germline V gene, CDR1 is GTSNPN and CDR2 is SVGIG (reference sequence). CDR3 residues: CAWSGQGQETQYF. The CDR3, as DNA: TGTGCCTGGAGCGGGCAGGGCCAAGAGACCCAGTACTTC. Variable domain in full (rest from reference TRBV30 and TRBJ2-5): SQTIHQWPATLVQPVGSPLSLECTVEGTSNPNLYWYRQAAGRGLQLLFYSVGIGQISSEVPQNLSASRPQDRQFILSSKKLLLSDSGFYLCAWSGQGQETQYFGPGTRLLVL.

DNA of the CDR3: TGTGCCAGCAGCTTGTATAGGGGGCAGGGCTACACCTTC. Translated, it gives CASSLYRGQGYTF. The chain is built from TRBV5-4 and TRBJ1-2; 7 bases map to TRBD1. The trim removed 1 base at V and 8 bases at J, leaving 5 bases unmatched. The germline V gene has CDR1 SGHNT and CDR2 YYREEE (reference sequence). This CDR3 has 13 amino acids.

The chain couples TRBV13 to TRBJ2-1; possible D gene TRBD1, 6 bases. Germline V gives CDR1 PRHDT, CDR2 FYEKMQ (reference sequence). Trimming took 7 bases from V and 4 from J, leaving 14 bases between them. The CDR3 totals 14 residues. The chain's CDR3 is CASNPKGEYNEQFF. Written as DNA, the CDR3 is TGTGCCAGCAACCCAAAGGGGGAATACAATGAGCAGTTCTTC.

V and J are TRBV10-1 and TRBJ2-3, with 8 bases lining up with TRBD2. In germline, CDR1 is WNHNN, CDR2 SYGVQD (reference sequence). V lost 6 bases, J lost 6 bases, and 8 bases stayed unmatched. This CDR3 comprises 14 residues. CDR3 sequence reads: CASSAGLAGDTQYF. The CDR3 nucleotides read TGCGCCAGCAGCGCTGGACTAGCTGGGGATACGCAGTATTTT.

The chain employs TRBV6-5 and TRBJ1-3; tentative D call: TRBD1 (6 bases). V was trimmed by 0 bases and J by 8 bases, leaving 14 bases between them. Germline-derived CDR1 and CDR2 are MNHEY and SVGAGI. The CDR3 covers 15 residues. CDR3 in amino acids: CASSYSGARGDTIYF. The CDR3 region has the DNA TGTGCCAGCAGTTACTCGGGGGCCAGAGGGGACACCATATATTTT.

This sequence joins TRBV5-6 and TRBJ1-2; D might be TRBD1 (5 bases). The CDR3 is 12 residues long. From germline, CDR1 is SGHDT and CDR2 YYEEEE. Between the trimmed V and J ends, which lost 4 bases and 5 bases, there was a span of 9 bases. This CDR3 is CASSTRGYGYTF. CDR3 sequence (DNA): TGTGCCAGCAGCACTCGGGGGTATGGCTACACCTTC.

The chain combines TRBV7-3 with TRBJ2-1; 9 bases match TRBD1. V was pared by 8 bases and J by 5 bases, with 4 bases of the junction left unmatched. Germline values: CDR1 SGHTA, CDR2 FQGTGA. This CDR3 comprises 13 residues. The CDR3 DNA reads as TGTGCCAGCGGGACAGGGATCAACAATGAGCAGTTCTTC. Its translation: CASGTGINNEQFF. The full variable domain, in which reference TRBV7-3 and TRBJ2-1 provide the parts outside the CDR3, is GAGVSQTPSNKVTEKGKYVELRCDPISGHTALYWYRQSLGQGPEFLIYFQGTGAADDSGLPNDRFFAVRPEGSVSTLKIQRTERGDSAVYLCASGTGINNEQFFGPGTRLTVL.

This clone came up a few times. V gene TRBV27 combines with J gene TRBJ2-7; 10 bases fit TRBD2. The junction had 11 bases not matched to a gene; V was cut back by 5 bases and J by 4 bases. This CDR3 has 16 residues. Per germline, CDR1 MNHEY and CDR2 SMNVEV (reference sequence). DNA for the CDR3: TGTGCCAGCAGTCCAGAATCTAGCGGGAGAAGGTACGAGCAGTACTTC. Its translation is CASSPESSGRRYEQYF.

This sequence joins TRBV9 and TRBJ2-2; TRBD1 might be the D (6 bases). CDR3 length equals 14 residues. The V gene lost 4 bases and the J gene lost 6 bases, with 13 bases spanning the gap. The V gene's germline CDR1 is SGDLS and CDR2 YYNGEE. CDR3 in DNA: TGTGCCAGCAGCCGTATTGGGGGCGCCGGGGAGCTGTTTTTT. Amino acids: CASSRIGGAGELFF.

V gene TRBV19 combines with J gene TRBJ2-2; 7 positions agree with TRBD1. The CDR3 contains 15 residues. Germline-derived CDR1 and CDR2 are LNHDA and SQIVND (reference sequence). With 6 bases clipped from V and 5 bases from J, the junction kept 9 bases outside the gene matches. The CDR3 DNA reads as TGTGCCAGTAGGGGATCAGGGGGATATACCGGGGAGCTGTTTTTT. Protein product: CASRGSGGYTGELFF.